This TCR beta chain came from a study of blood T cell repertoires in COVID-19. Germline assignment: CDR1 LNHNV and CDR2 YYDKDF (reference sequence). The ends were cut back, 4 bases at V and 4 bases at J, with 13 bases in the middle. CDR3 length equals 14 residues. The method was immunoSEQ multiplex PCR; TCRdb's version includes in-frame clones alone and lacks a portion of them. The data show about 190,000 clones, 90% seen once. This clonotype was obtained from a man aged 50 to 59 with acute or convalescent COVID-19. The chain has TRBV15 and TRBJ1-1; the D is unclear. Sequenced input: peripheral blood. CDR3 loop: CATSNIIRLTEAFF. The CDR3 DNA reads TGTGCCACCAGCAATATCATAAGACTCACTGAAGCTTTCTTT. Filled out from reference TRBV15 and TRBJ1-1, the complete variable domain reads DAMVIQNPRYQVTQFGKPVTLSCSQTLNHNVMYWYQQKSSQAPKLLFHYYDKDFNNEADTPDNFQSRRPNTSFCFLDIRSPGLGDTAMYLCATSNIIRLTEAFFGQGTRLTVV.